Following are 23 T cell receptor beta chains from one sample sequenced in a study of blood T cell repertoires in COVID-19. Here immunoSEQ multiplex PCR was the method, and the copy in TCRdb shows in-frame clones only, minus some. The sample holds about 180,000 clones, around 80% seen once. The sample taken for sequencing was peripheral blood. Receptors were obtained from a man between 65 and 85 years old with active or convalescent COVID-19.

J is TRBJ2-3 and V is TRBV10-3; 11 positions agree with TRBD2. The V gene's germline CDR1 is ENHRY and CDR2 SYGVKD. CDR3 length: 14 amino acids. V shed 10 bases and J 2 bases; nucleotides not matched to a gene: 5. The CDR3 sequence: CASSGRGTTDTQYF. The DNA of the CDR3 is TGTGCCAGTAGCGGGAGGGGGACCACAGATACGCAGTATTTT.

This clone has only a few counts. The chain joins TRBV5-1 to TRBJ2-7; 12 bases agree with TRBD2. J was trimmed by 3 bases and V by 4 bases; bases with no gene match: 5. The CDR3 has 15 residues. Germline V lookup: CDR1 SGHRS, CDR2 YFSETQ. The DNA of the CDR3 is TGCGCCAGCAGCCGCCGACTAGCGGGAGACTACGAGCAGTACTTC. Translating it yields CASSRRLAGDYEQYF.

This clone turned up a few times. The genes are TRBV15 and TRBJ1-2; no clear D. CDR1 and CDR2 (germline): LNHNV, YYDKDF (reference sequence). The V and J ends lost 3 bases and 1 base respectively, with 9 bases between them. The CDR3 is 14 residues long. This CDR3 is CATSRDEGNYGYTF. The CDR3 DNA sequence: TGTGCCACCAGCAGGGATGAGGGTAACTATGGCTACACCTTC.

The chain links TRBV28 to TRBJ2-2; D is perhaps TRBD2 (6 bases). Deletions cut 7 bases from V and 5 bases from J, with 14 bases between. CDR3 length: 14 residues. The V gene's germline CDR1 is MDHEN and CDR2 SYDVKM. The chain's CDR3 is CASTSAGITGELFF. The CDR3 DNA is TGTGCCAGCACTTCGGCGGGAATTACCGGGGAGCTGTTTTTT.

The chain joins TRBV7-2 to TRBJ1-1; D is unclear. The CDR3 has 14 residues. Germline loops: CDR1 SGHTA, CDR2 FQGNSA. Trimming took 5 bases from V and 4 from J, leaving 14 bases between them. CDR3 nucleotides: TGTGCCAGCAGCCCGGACTCGAAAGTCACTGAAGCTTTCTTT. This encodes CASSPDSKVTEAFF.

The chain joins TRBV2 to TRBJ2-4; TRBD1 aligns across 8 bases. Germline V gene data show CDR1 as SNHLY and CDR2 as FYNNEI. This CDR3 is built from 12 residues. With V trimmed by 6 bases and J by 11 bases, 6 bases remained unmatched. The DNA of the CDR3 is TGTGCCAGCAGCGCCGCGGACAGGGTTCAGTACTTC. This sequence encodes CASSAADRVQYF.

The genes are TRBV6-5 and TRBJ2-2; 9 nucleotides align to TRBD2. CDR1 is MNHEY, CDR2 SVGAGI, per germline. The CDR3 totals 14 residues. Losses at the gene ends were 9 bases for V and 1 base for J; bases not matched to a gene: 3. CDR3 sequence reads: CASSSGGNTGELFF. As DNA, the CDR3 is TGTGCCAGTAGTAGCGGGGGGAACACCGGGGAGCTGTTTTTT.

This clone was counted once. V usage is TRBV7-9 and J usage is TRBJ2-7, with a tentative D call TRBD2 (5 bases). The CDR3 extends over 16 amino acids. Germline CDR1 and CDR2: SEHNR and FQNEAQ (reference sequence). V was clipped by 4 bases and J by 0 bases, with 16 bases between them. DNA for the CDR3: TGTGCCAGCAGCTCGGACTTCCCCACGGCCTCCTACGAGCAGTACTTC. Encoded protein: CASSSDFPTASYEQYF.

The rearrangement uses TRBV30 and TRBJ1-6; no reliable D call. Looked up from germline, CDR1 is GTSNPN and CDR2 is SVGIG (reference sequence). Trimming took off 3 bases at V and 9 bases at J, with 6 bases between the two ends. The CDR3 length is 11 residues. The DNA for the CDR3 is TGTGCCTGGAGCGCGGTTTCACCCCTCCACTTT. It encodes CAWSAVSPLHF.

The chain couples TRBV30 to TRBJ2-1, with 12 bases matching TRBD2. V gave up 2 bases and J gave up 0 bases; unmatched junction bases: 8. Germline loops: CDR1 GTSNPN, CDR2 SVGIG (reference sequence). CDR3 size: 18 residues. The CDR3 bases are TGTGCCTGGAGTTCTGGACTAGCGGGACCGAGCTCCTACAATGAGCAGTTCTTC. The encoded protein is CAWSSGLAGPSSYNEQFF.

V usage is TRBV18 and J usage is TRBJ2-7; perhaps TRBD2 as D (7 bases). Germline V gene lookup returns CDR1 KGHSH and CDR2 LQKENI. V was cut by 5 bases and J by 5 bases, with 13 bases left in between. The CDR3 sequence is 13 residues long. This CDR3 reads CASSSWGGDEQYF. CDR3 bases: TGTGCCAGCTCATCCTGGGGGGGCGACGAGCAGTACTTC.

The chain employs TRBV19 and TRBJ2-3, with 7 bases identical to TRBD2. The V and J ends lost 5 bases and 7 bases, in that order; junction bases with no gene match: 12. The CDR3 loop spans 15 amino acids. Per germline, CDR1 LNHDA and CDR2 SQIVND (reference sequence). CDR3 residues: CASSPRVAGENTQYF. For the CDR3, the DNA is TGTGCCAGTAGTCCGCGGGTGGCGGGGGAAAATACGCAGTATTTT.

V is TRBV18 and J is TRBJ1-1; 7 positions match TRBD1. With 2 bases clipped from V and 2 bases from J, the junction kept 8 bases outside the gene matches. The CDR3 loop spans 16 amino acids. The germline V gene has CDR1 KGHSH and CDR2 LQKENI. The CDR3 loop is CASSPTQGVGNTEAFF. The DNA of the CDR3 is TGTGCCAGCTCACCAACCCAGGGGGTGGGTAACACTGAAGCTTTCTTT.

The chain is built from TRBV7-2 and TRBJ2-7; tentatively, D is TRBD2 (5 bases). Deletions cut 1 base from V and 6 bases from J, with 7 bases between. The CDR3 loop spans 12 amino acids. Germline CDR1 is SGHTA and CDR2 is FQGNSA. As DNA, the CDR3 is TGTGCCAGCAGCTTAGAGAGGGTCGAGCAGTACTTC. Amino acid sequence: CASSLERVEQYF.

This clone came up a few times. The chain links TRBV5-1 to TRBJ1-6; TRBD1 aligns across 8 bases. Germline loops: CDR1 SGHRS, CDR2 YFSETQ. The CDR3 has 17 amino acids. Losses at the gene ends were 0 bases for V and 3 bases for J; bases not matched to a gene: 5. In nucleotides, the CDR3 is TGCGCCAGCAGCTTGGGGGCGACAGGGGACTATAATTCACCCCTCCACTTT. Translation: CASSLGATGDYNSPLHF. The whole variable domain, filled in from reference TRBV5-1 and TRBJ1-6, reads KAGVTQTPRYLIKTRGQQVTLSCSPISGHRSVSWYQQTPGQGLQFLFEYFSETQRNKGNFPGRFSGRQFSNSRSEMNVSTLELGDSALYLCASSLGATGDYNSPLHFGNGTRLTVT.

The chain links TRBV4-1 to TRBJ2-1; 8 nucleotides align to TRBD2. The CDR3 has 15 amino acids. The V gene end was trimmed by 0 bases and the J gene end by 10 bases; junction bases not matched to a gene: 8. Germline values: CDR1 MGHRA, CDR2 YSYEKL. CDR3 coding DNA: TGCGCCAGCAGCCAAGACTTTATCGGCGGGAGGGAGCAGTTCTTC. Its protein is CASSQDFIGGREQFF.

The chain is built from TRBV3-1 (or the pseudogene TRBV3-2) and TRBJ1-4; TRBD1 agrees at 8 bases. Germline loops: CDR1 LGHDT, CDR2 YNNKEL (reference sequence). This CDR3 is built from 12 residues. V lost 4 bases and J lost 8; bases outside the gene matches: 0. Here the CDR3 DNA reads TGTGCCAGCAGCCGGGACAGGGAAAAACTGTTTTTT. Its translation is CASSRDREKLFF.

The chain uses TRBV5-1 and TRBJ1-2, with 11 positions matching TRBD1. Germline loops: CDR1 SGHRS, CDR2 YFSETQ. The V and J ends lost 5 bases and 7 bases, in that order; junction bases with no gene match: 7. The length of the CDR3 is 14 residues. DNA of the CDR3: TGCGCCAGCAGATCCGGACAGGGGGCCAGTGGCTACACCTTC. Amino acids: CASRSGQGASGYTF.

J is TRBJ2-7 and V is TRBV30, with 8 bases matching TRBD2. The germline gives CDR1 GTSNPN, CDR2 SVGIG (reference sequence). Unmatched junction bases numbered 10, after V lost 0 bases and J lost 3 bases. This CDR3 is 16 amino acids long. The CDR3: CAWSVHNPAGVYEQYF. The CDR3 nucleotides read TGTGCCTGGAGTGTACATAATCCAGCGGGAGTCTACGAGCAGTACTTC.

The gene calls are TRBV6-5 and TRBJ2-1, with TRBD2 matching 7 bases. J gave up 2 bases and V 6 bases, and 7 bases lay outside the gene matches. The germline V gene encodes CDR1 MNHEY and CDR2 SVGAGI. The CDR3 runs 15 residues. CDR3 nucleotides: TGTGCCAGCAGGGGGGGGGACCAGCCCTACAATGAGCAGTTCTTC. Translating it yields CASRGGDQPYNEQFF.

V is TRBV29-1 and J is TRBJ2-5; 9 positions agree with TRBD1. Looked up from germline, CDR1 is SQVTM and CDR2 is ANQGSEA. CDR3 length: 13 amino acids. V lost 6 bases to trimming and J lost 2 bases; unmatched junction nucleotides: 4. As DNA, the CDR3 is TGCAGCGTGGAGACAGGGGGACAAGAGACCCAGTACTTC. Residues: CSVETGGQETQYF. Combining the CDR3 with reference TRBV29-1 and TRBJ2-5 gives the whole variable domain SAVISQKPSRDICQRGTSLTIQCQVDSQVTMMFWYRQQPGQSLTLIATANQGSEATYESGFVIDKFPISRPNLTFSTLTVSNMSPEDSSIYLCSVETGGQETQYFGPGTRLLVL.

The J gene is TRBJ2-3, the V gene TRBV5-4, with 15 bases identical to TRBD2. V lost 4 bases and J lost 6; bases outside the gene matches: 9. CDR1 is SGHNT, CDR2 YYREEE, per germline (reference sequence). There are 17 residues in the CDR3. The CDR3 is CASSRGTSGGTKDTQYF. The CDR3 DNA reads TGTGCCAGCAGCCGGGGGACTAGCGGGGGGACCAAGGATACGCAGTATTTT. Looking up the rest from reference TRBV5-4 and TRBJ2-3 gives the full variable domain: ETGVTQSPTHLIKTRGQQVTLRCSSQSGHNTVSWYQQALGQGPQFIFQYYREEENGRGNFPPRFSGLQFPNYSSELNVNALELDDSALYLCASSRGTSGGTKDTQYFGPGTRLTVL.

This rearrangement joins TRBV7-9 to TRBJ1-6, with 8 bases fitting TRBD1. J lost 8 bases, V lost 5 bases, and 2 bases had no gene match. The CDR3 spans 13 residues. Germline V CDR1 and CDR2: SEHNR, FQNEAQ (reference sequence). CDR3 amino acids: CASSKTGDSPLHF. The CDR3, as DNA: TGTGCCAGCAGCAAGACAGGGGATTCACCCCTCCACTTT.